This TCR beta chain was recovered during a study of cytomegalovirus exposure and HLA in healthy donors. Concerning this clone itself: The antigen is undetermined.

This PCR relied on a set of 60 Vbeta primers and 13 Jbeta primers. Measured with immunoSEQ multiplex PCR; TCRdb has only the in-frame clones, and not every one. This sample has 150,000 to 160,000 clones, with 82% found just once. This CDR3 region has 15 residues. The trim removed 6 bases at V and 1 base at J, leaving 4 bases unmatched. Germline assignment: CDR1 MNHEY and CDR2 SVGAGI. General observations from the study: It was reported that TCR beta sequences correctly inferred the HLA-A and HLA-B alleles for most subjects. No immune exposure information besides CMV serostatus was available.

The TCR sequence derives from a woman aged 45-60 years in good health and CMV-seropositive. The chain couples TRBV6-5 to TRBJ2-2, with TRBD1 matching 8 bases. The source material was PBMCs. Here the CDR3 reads CASRAGTGNTGELFF. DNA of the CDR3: TGTGCCAGCAGGGCCGGGACAGGGAACACCGGGGAGCTGTTTTTT.